This T cell receptor beta chain is from a study of blood T cell repertoires in COVID-19 (dated by TCRdb to 2018 to 2020). The study in broad terms: The collaborator samples originated in the United States, Italy and Spain and spanned the acute and convalescent phases of COVID-19. Where HLA class I and class II types were available, the types were taken from metadata supplied by the sample provider, not from assay-based typing. A de-identified subject ID, COVID-19 status, age in years and sex were almost always included in the sample metadata. The material from the prospective study consisted of cDNA or gDNA derived from T cells, B-cell-depleted T cells, or PBMCs. Samples came from the ongoing ImmuneRACE study (first 160 participants) plus 1,254 subjects from 6 global collaborators. The repertoires were released in a freely available public database intended as a resource for research on the immune response to SARS-CoV-2. Deeply sampled blood TCRbeta repertoires from subjects exposed to, actively infected with, or recovered from COVID-19 were included in the dataset.

TCRbeta CDR3 regions were amplified from genomic DNA by means of the immunoSEQ Assay, a bias-controlled multiplex PCR. The published analysis was carried out like this. The number of nucleated cells in each sample was estimated by amplification of reference gene primers within the assay. To quantify the absolute abundance of each unique TCRbeta CDR3 rearrangement, sequence reads were collapsed and filtered. For each sample, productive Simpson clonality was calculated by taking the square root of Simpson's diversity index across productive rearrangements. TCRdb took over this immuneACCESS table, retaining in-frame rearrangements with V and J assigned. Such tables are incomplete; in checked studies, under half of the missing clones stem from an unresolved V gene, and the remainder is unexplained. That table gives V, J and clone size, and the DNA gave D and trimming. In this sample the table shows approximately 360,000 clones, roughly four fifths of which occur a single time. The ten largest account for about 5.4% of the sample.

Enrolling through a virtual design, the prospective study's participants ranged in age from roughly 18 to 100 years and lived across 24 United States geographic areas. In the prospective study, cohorts were assigned on the basis of participant-reported clinical history obtained from a screening survey and a study questionnaire. ImmuneRACE Cohort 3 recovered participants were defined by two consecutive negative NP/OP PCR tests, healthcare professional clearance, or symptom resolution. Mobile phlebotomists in the prospective study collected whole blood, serum and a nasopharyngeal or oropharyngeal swab from every participant. Additional blood draws and questionnaires over an approximately two-month period could optionally be provided by prospective study participants. Blood samples from the prospective study were shipped frozen or at room temperature prior to DNA extraction. The paper as a whole reports these results and caveats: How much clinical and demographic metadata was included differed by source and by participant, and the metadata was provided uncurated.

Taken from cysteine to phenylalanine, the CDR3 has 16 residues. The retained sequence is limited to the CDR3, 48 bases, with the frame set at the first base. The germline V gene supplies CDR1 SGHRS and CDR2 YFSETQ. V and J lose 0 bases and 4 bases, and a span of 16 bases separates them. As to this clone: Which antigen it targets is not known. There are no base qualities to consult, and no much larger clone falls within one base.

The chain links TRBV5-1 with TRBJ1-2; no D segment can be confidently identified. Sequencing was performed on PBMCs or T cells enriched from blood (not recorded which). This sequence originates from a woman between 45 and 65 years old who had recovered from COVID-19. The DNA sequence reads TGCGCCAGCAGCTTGGGGGTCATTGGAGGTATCTATGGCTACACCTTC. The encoded protein is CASSLGVIGGIYGYTF.